The 27 T cell receptor beta chains below all came from one sample that was sequenced in a study of blood T cell repertoires in COVID-19. Repertoires were generated with immunoSEQ multiplex PCR, while TCRdb's copy carries only in-frame clones and drops some. The sample contains roughly 120,000 clones, roughly nine tenths of which appear only once. Material: peripheral blood. The receptor set was obtained from a man aged 70 or older with active or convalescent COVID-19.

This clone was detected only once. The chain couples TRBV2 to TRBJ2-3; D may be TRBD1 (6 bases). The germline V gene encodes CDR1 SNHLY and CDR2 FYNNEI. The V and J ends lost 7 bases and 1 base respectively, with 9 bases between them. The CDR3 is 13 residues long. The chain's CDR3 is CASKAGGTDTQYF. CDR3 DNA sequence: TGTGCCAGCAAGGCAGGGGGCACAGATACGCAGTATTTT.

The chain is built from TRBV28 and TRBJ2-5; D unresolved. CDR1 and CDR2 (germline): MDHEN, SYDVKM. This CDR3 comprises 11 residues. Trimming took off 4 bases at V and 2 bases at J, with 2 bases between the two ends. Written as DNA, the CDR3 is TGTGCCAGCAGTTCTCAAGAGACCCAGTACTTC. Residues: CASSSQETQYF.

V gene TRBV7-2 combines with J gene TRBJ2-1; 7 nucleotides line up with TRBD2. This CDR3 region has 14 residues. Germline CDR1 SGHTA, CDR2 FQGNSA. Trimming cost V 3 bases and J 9 bases; bases outside gene matches: 8. The CDR3 coding sequence is TGTGCCAGCAGCTTCCAAGAAAGCGGGGTTGAGCAGTTCTTC. It specifies CASSFQESGVEQFF.

This chain links TRBV7-9 with TRBJ1-2; 8 positions match TRBD1. CDR1 and CDR2 from the germline V gene are SEHNR and FQNEAQ (reference sequence). V was clipped by 1 base and J by 8 bases; unmatched bases: 12. The CDR3 has 16 residues. CDR3 coding DNA: TGTGCCAGCAGCTTAGAGGCGGACAGGGCCACGAGAGGCTACACCTTC. This gives the protein CASSLEADRATRGYTF.

This chain uses TRBV29-1 with TRBJ2-1; 12 nucleotides line up with TRBD2. The length of the CDR3 is 14 residues. With 6 bases clipped from V and 10 bases from J, the junction kept 10 bases outside the gene matches. CDR1 is SQVTM, CDR2 ANQGSEA, per germline. The DNA of the CDR3 is TGCAGCGTCGGCGGGACTAGCGGGCTCAGGGAGCAGTTCTTC. Its protein product is CSVGGTSGLREQFF.

This clone came up a few times. The chain carries TRBV6-1 and TRBJ1-5, with unresolved D. CDR3 length: 15 residues. Germline V lookup: CDR1 MNHNS, CDR2 SASEGT. Trimming removed 1 base at V and 7 bases at J, with 14 bases between. The CDR3 reads CASSEGLVGRQPQHF. CDR3 sequence (DNA): TGTGCCAGCAGTGAAGGTCTAGTGGGTCGGCAGCCCCAGCATTTT.

The chain couples TRBV14 to TRBJ2-7; 7 bases are shared with TRBD1. Trimming at V came to 4 bases and at J to 5 bases, leaving 8 bases not matched to a gene. Germline V gene sequence: CDR1 SGHDN, CDR2 FVKESK. This CDR3 region has 14 residues. The CDR3 DNA is TGTGCCAGCAGCCTTCGACAGGGTTTAAACGAGCAGTACTTC. It codes for CASSLRQGLNEQYF. The variable domain in full, with the rest retrieved from reference TRBV14 and TRBJ2-7, is EAGVTQFPSHSVIEKGQTVTLRCDPISGHDNLYWYRRVMGKEIKFLLHFVKESKQDESGMPNNRFLAERTGGTYSTLKVQPAELEDSGVYFCASSLRQGLNEQYFGPGTRLTVT.

This sequence joins TRBV6-5 and TRBJ1-1; the D gene is possibly TRBD1 (6 bases). V dropped 2 bases and J dropped 0 bases, with 13 bases sitting between them. The germline gives CDR1 MNHEY, CDR2 SVGAGI. The CDR3 runs 16 residues. CDR3 nucleotides: TGTGCCAGCAGTTACCGGGACATAAGAATGAACACTGAAGCTTTCTTT. Its translation: CASSYRDIRMNTEAFF.

The chain carries TRBV19 and TRBJ2-1, with 12 bases lining up with TRBD2. The CDR3 has 15 amino acids. From germline, CDR1 is LNHDA and CDR2 SQIVND (reference sequence). V was pared by 7 bases and J by 6 bases, with 7 bases of the junction left unmatched. CDR3 sequence (DNA): TGTGCCAGTATCCGGACTAGCGGGATCGGCAATGAGCAGTTCTTC. Encoded protein: CASIRTSGIGNEQFF.

The V and J genes are TRBV5-6 and TRBJ1-2, with D perhaps matching TRBD1 (6 bases). The CDR3 consists of 12 residues. Trimming pared 5 bases from V and 8 bases from J, leaving 13 bases between. CDR1 and CDR2 (germline): SGHDT, YYEEEE. The CDR3 loop reads CASRQTGAGYTF. CDR3 DNA: TGTGCCAGCAGACAGACAGGCGCCGGCTACACCTTC.

The chain carries TRBV11-2 and TRBJ1-1, with D uncertain. Germline CDR1 and CDR2: SGHAT and FQNNGV. V was clipped by 1 base and J by 11 bases, with 11 bases between them. The CDR3 contains 12 residues. DNA of the CDR3: TGTGCCAGCAGCTTAGCGAACCTCGGGGCTTTCTTT. Its protein is CASSLANLGAFF.

Regarding this clone: The sample contains more than one DNA sequence encoding this CDR3. The gene calls are TRBV28 and TRBJ1-2; D possibly corresponds to TRBD1 (5 bases). Trimming took 1 base from V and 5 from J, leaving 5 bases between them. CDR1 and CDR2 (germline): MDHEN, SYDVKM. The CDR3 runs to 12 residues. The CDR3 loop reads CASSLSGYGYTF. For the CDR3, the DNA is TGTGCCAGCAGTTTATCAGGGTATGGCTACACCTTC.

The gene calls are TRBV6-1 and TRBJ2-3; 11 positions match TRBD2. Looked up from germline, CDR1 is MNHNS and CDR2 is SASEGT. J was trimmed by 4 bases and V by 2 bases; bases with no gene match: 8. The CDR3 sequence is 17 residues long. The CDR3 region is CASSERLAGLTPDTQYF. The CDR3 DNA sequence: TGTGCCAGCAGTGAACGACTAGCGGGGCTCACTCCAGATACGCAGTATTTT.

The CDR3 region has the DNA TGTGCCAGCAGCCTTGGGACTAGCGGCACCTACGAGCAGTACTTC. This sequence encodes CASSLGTSGTYEQYF. The chain employs TRBV7-2 and TRBJ2-7, with 11 bases aligning to TRBD2. Germline assignment: CDR1 SGHTA and CDR2 FQGNSA. V dropped 5 bases and J dropped 2; count of bases not matched to a gene: 5. This CDR3 comprises 15 residues.

The chain is built from TRBV5-5 and TRBJ2-5; weak D call: TRBD1 (6 bases). Germline V gene sequence: CDR1 SGHKS, CDR2 YYEKEE (reference sequence). Trimming took 4 bases from V and 4 from J, leaving 14 bases between them. CDR3 length: 14 residues. The CDR3 DNA reads as TGTGCCAGCAGCCCGCCGGACAGCGGAGAGACCCAGTACTTC. It yields the protein CASSPPDSGETQYF.

The gene calls are TRBV18 and TRBJ1-2, with unresolved D. Germline CDR1 and CDR2: KGHSH and LQKENI. This CDR3 region has 14 residues. V was trimmed by 0 bases and J by 4 bases, leaving 9 bases between them. DNA of the CDR3: TGTGCCAGCTCACCACCCGAGAGGGCCTATGGCTACACCTTC. Translation: CASSPPERAYGYTF.

On this clone: Other nucleotide sequences in the sample specify the same CDR3. The V call is TRBV7-6, the J call TRBJ1-1, with TRBD1 identical over 9 bases. With V trimmed by 5 bases and J by 1 base, 2 bases remained unmatched. The V gene's germline CDR1 is SGHVS and CDR2 FNYEAQ. The CDR3 totals 14 residues. Written as DNA, the CDR3 is TGTGCCAGCAGCCTGGGACAGGGGAACACTGAAGCTTTCTTT. It yields the protein CASSLGQGNTEAFF.

Only one count was recorded for this clone. J is TRBJ2-1 and V is TRBV5-1, with a possible D match to TRBD1 (6 bases). The CDR3 has 12 amino acids. Between the trimmed V and J ends, which lost 4 bases and 7 bases, there was a span of 9 bases. The V gene's germline CDR1 is SGHRS and CDR2 YFSETQ. CDR3 sequence: CASSPTGNEQFF. The CDR3 DNA sequence: TGCGCCAGCAGCCCCACAGGGAATGAGCAGTTCTTC.

This chain connects TRBV29-1 to TRBJ2-5; TRBD1 might be the D (5 bases). From germline, CDR1 is SQVTM and CDR2 ANQGSEA. V lost 3 bases and J lost 5, with 10 bases in between. This CDR3 spans 12 amino acids. CDR3 sequence reads: CSVETARETQYF. The CDR3, as DNA: TGCAGCGTTGAGACAGCTAGGGAGACCCAGTACTTC.

The chain joins TRBV7-9 to TRBJ2-1; the D gene is possibly TRBD2 (5 bases). Germline V gene sequence: CDR1 SEHNR, CDR2 FQNEAQ (reference sequence). V lost 3 bases and J 8 bases, leaving 8 bases between the germline ends. The CDR3 runs 12 residues. The CDR3 sequence is CASSLHGDEQFF. The CDR3 DNA follows: TGTGCCAGCAGCTTGCACGGGGATGAGCAGTTCTTC.

The chain uses TRBV19 and TRBJ2-3; D is perhaps TRBD1 (5 bases). V gave up 8 bases and J gave up 0 bases, with 12 bases separating them. The CDR3 covers 14 residues. Germline V gives CDR1 LNHDA, CDR2 SQIVND (reference sequence). The CDR3 coding sequence is TGTGCCAGTCGGCAGGGTGGAAGCACAGATACGCAGTATTTT. This encodes CASRQGGSTDTQYF.

This chain connects TRBV20-1 to TRBJ1-2; D not resolved. Germline-derived CDR1 and CDR2 are DFQATT and SNEGSKA (reference sequence). This CDR3 has 11 amino acids. The V gene lost 4 bases and the J gene lost 7 bases, with 10 bases spanning the gap. DNA of the CDR3: TGCAGTGCTAAGCTCCCTAGTGGCTACACCTTC. Translating it yields CSAKLPSGYTF.

The chain has TRBV27 and TRBJ2-3; D uncertain. V dropped 6 bases and J dropped 2 bases, with 6 bases sitting between them. The CDR3 runs 12 residues. Germline assignment: CDR1 MNHEY and CDR2 SMNVEV (reference sequence). The CDR3 loop is CASSENTDTQYF. The CDR3 coding sequence is TGTGCCAGCAGCGAGAACACAGATACGCAGTATTTT.

This clone was recorded only once. The rearrangement links TRBV7-9 to TRBJ1-2, with a possible D match to TRBD1 (5 bases). In germline, CDR1 is SEHNR, CDR2 FQNEAQ (reference sequence). This CDR3 contains 14 residues. Between the trimmed V and J ends, which lost 2 bases and 1 base, there was a span of 8 bases. Here the CDR3 reads CASSLKGDNYGYTF. The CDR3 DNA reads TGTGCCAGCAGCTTAAAAGGGGATAACTATGGCTACACCTTC.

In its sample, this clone was seen once. The chain links TRBV27 to TRBJ2-4; TRBD2 matches at 10 bases. V lost 7 bases to trimming and J lost 5 bases; unmatched junction nucleotides: 8. Germline V lookup: CDR1 MNHEY, CDR2 SMNVEV (reference sequence). CDR3 length: 15 residues. CDR3 nucleotides: TGTGCCAGCACGGGGTCTAGCGGGGGTCAAAACATTCAGTACTTC. Protein: CASTGSSGGQNIQYF.

The chain links TRBV6-5 to TRBJ2-1; 9 bases map to TRBD2. This CDR3 is built from 13 residues. Unmatched junction bases numbered 0, after V lost 0 bases and J lost 9 bases. Germline lookup yields CDR1 MNHEY and CDR2 SVGAGI. In DNA, the CDR3 is TGTGCCAGCAGTTACTCTAGCGGGAGTGAGCAGTTCTTC. Encoded protein: CASSYSSGSEQFF.

The V and J genes are TRBV6-5 and TRBJ1-1, with D possibly matching TRBD1 (6 bases). Germline CDR1 is MNHEY and CDR2 is SVGAGI. This CDR3 spans 15 amino acids. Trimming took off 5 bases at V and 0 bases at J, with 13 bases between the two ends. DNA of the CDR3: TGTGCCAGCAGTCAGGGGCCCCCCTTGAACACTGAAGCTTTCTTT. This translates into CASSQGPPLNTEAFF.